A single sample gave rise to the 26 T cell receptor beta chains below, sequenced in a study of memory CD4+ T cells and cytomegalovirus serostatus. The sort gate was single viable CD3+CD4+CD8-CD45RO+ cells for memory CD4+ T cells. Sequenced by immunoSEQ multiplex PCR; TCRdb stores in-frame clones only, minus some. The repertoire consists of some 41,000 clones, with 60% to 85% occurring once and the leading ten covering 5% to 7%. The specimen sequenced was memory CD4+ T cells from blood. All receptors derive from an adult in good health and CMV-seronegative.

The chain combines TRBV25-1 with TRBJ2-6, with D perhaps being TRBD1 or TRBD2 (5 bases each). This CDR3 is 15 amino acids long. CDR1 is MGHDK and CDR2 is SYGVNS in the germline V gene. The V and J ends lost 8 bases and 2 bases respectively, with 13 bases between them. CDR3 sequence (DNA): TGTGCCAGCGGGGGACGTTCGGCTGGGGCCAACGTCCTGACTTTC. It translates to CASGGRSAGANVLTF. The entire variable domain, with the rest obtained from reference TRBV25-1 and TRBJ2-6, is as follows: EADIYQTPRYLVIGTGKKITLECSQTMGHDKMYWYQQDPGMELHLIHYSYGVNSTEKGDLSSESTVSRIRTEHFPLTLESARPSHTSQYLCASGGRSAGANVLTFGAGSRLTVL.

The rearrangement joins TRBV2 to TRBJ2-7; the D gene is possibly TRBD2 (5 bases). Germline CDR1 is SNHLY and CDR2 is FYNNEI. The CDR3 has 15 amino acids. Trimming cost V 6 bases and J 1 base, with 16 bases left between them. The CDR3 nucleotides are TGTGCCAGCAGGGCTCCGGGGTTCGGGTCCTACGAGCAGTACTTC. Its protein is CASRAPGFGSYEQYF.

V gene TRBV28 combines with J gene TRBJ1-1, with D maybe TRBD1 (6 bases). From germline, CDR1 is MDHEN and CDR2 SYDVKM. The CDR3 runs 15 residues. Trimming cost V 6 bases and J 1 base, with 15 bases left between them. The CDR3 reads CASRFSDRRNTEAFF. The CDR3 nucleotides are TGTGCCAGCAGATTCTCCGACAGGAGGAACACTGAAGCTTTCTTT.

This clone came up once. The V and J genes are TRBV5-8 and TRBJ2-2, with D possibly being TRBD2 (5 bases). The CDR3 spans 17 residues. Germline V gene lookup returns CDR1 SGHTS and CDR2 YDEGEE. V was trimmed by 2 bases and J by 1 base, leaving 15 bases between them. The chain's CDR3 is CASSLVYGMQNTGELFF. Here the CDR3 DNA reads TGTGCCAGCAGCTTAGTGTACGGGATGCAGAACACCGGGGAGCTGTTTTTT.

The chain employs TRBV28 and TRBJ2-7; the D is unclear. From germline, CDR1 is MDHEN and CDR2 SYDVKM. V was shortened by 3 bases and J by 0 bases, with 9 bases between the two germline ends. The CDR3 is made up of 14 amino acids. This chain's CDR3 is CASSFVTSSYEQYF. The CDR3, as DNA: TGTGCCAGCAGTTTTGTCACCAGCTCCTACGAGCAGTACTTC.

The chain recombines TRBV4-2 with TRBJ2-3; the match to TRBD2 covers 8 bases. CDR1 and CDR2 (germline): LGHNA, YNFKEQ. This CDR3 comprises 16 residues. V shed 0 bases, J shed 4 bases, and the junction held 6 bases outside the gene matches. The DNA of the CDR3 is TGTGCCAGCAGCCAAGATTACGGGAGGGCGGCAGATACGCAGTATTTT. It encodes CASSQDYGRAADTQYF.

V is TRBV10-2 and J is TRBJ2-5; D remains unclear. There are 11 residues in the CDR3. Trimming shortened V by 2 bases and J by 5 bases, and 3 bases separated the two germline ends. CDR1 WSHSY and CDR2 SAAADI come from the germline V gene. The CDR3 protein is CASSEGETQYF. As DNA, the CDR3 is TGCGCCAGCAGTGAGGGTGAGACCCAGTACTTC.

The chain carries TRBV5-1 and TRBJ2-7; 9 bases map to TRBD2. The trim removed 0 bases at V and 6 bases at J, leaving 10 bases unmatched. The CDR3 is 16 residues long. CDR1 and CDR2 (germline): SGHRS, YFSETQ. The chain's CDR3 is CASSLAGSREGREQYF. The DNA for the CDR3 is TGCGCCAGCAGCTTGGCCGGTTCGCGGGAGGGCCGCGAGCAGTACTTC. Looking up the rest from reference TRBV5-1 and TRBJ2-7 gives the full variable domain: KAGVTQTPRYLIKTRGQQVTLSCSPISGHRSVSWYQQTPGQGLQFLFEYFSETQRNKGNFPGRFSGRQFSNSRSEMNVSTLELGDSALYLCASSLAGSREGREQYFGPGTRLTVT.

The chain couples TRBV7-2 to TRBJ2-7, with D tentatively TRBD1 or TRBD2 (6 bases each). Germline CDR1 and CDR2: SGHTA and FQGNSA. The CDR3 is 16 residues long. V gave up 4 bases and J gave up 7 bases, with 23 bases separating them. This CDR3 is CASSSSGGQTFVEQYF. DNA for the CDR3: TGTGCCAGCAGCTCTAGTGGGGGGCAGACCTTCGTGGAGCAGTACTTC.

The chain uses TRBV5-4 and TRBJ1-2, with 7 bases that match TRBD1. CDR1 is SGHNT, CDR2 YYREEE, per germline (reference sequence). This CDR3 is 15 amino acids long. V lost 0 bases, J lost 4 bases, and 6 bases stayed unmatched. The CDR3 reads CASSLGNRGTYGYTF. CDR3 DNA: TGTGCCAGCAGCTTGGGGAACAGGGGTACCTATGGCTACACCTTC.

The chain couples TRBV9 to TRBJ2-3; 8 bases match TRBD2. Trimming at V came to 4 bases and at J to 2 bases, leaving 6 bases not matched to a gene. The germline V gene encodes CDR1 SGDLS and CDR2 YYNGEE. This CDR3 region has 15 residues. CDR3 loop: CASSTTSGTTDTQYF. The DNA for the CDR3 is TGTGCCAGCAGCACCACTAGCGGAACCACAGATACGCAGTATTTT.

This rearrangement joins TRBV19 to TRBJ2-1; TRBD1 aligns across 8 bases. The junction had 7 bases not matched to a gene; V was cut back by 3 bases and J by 3 bases. CDR1 and CDR2 (germline): LNHDA, SQIVND (reference sequence). CDR3 size: 16 residues. The CDR3 region is CASSISQGASYNEQFF. CDR3 DNA: TGTGCCAGTAGTATTTCTCAGGGGGCGAGCTACAATGAGCAGTTCTTC.

The chain has TRBV5-6 and TRBJ1-1; TRBD1 matches at 7 bases. This CDR3 contains 13 residues. The V gene end was trimmed by 3 bases and the J gene end by 4 bases; junction bases not matched to a gene: 3. Germline assignment: CDR1 SGHDT and CDR2 YYEEEE. This chain's CDR3 is CASSSRDSTEAFF. The CDR3 bases are TGTGCCAGCAGCTCTCGGGACAGCACTGAAGCTTTCTTT. Together with reference TRBV5-6 and TRBJ1-1, the CDR3 gives the full variable domain: DAGVTQSPTHLIKTRGQQVTLRCSPKSGHDTVSWYQQALGQGPQFIFQYYEEEERQRGNFPDRFSGHQFPNYSSELNVNALLLGDSALYLCASSSRDSTEAFFGQGTRLTVV.

The chain joins TRBV5-4 to TRBJ2-7; TRBD1 agrees at 7 bases. Germline V lookup: CDR1 SGHNT, CDR2 YYREEE (reference sequence). The CDR3 is made up of 14 amino acids. J lost 3 bases, V lost 4 bases, and 7 bases had no gene match. In DNA form, the CDR3 reads TGTGCCAGCAGCCGGGACAGACAAGGCTACGAGCAGTACTTC. Protein sequence: CASSRDRQGYEQYF.

V usage is TRBV18 and J usage is TRBJ1-1; TRBD1 might be the D (6 bases). Germline lookup yields CDR1 KGHSH and CDR2 LQKENI. V shed 3 bases and J shed 0 bases, with 11 bases lying between them. CDR3 size: 15 residues. CDR3 amino acids: CASSPRGGLNTEAFF. In DNA form, the CDR3 reads TGTGCCAGCTCACCCCGTGGGGGGCTGAACACTGAAGCTTTCTTT.

V gene TRBV27 combines with J gene TRBJ2-1; 10 nucleotides align to TRBD1. V gave up 5 bases and J gave up 5 bases; unmatched junction bases: 6. This CDR3 has 15 residues. CDR1 MNHEY and CDR2 SMNVEV come from the germline V gene (reference sequence). CDR3 sequence (DNA): TGTGCCAGCAGTCCGGGACAGGGGTTCCACAATGAGCAGTTCTTC. It yields the protein CASSPGQGFHNEQFF.

J is TRBJ1-1 and V is TRBV5-5, with 10 bases that match TRBD1. This CDR3 comprises 14 residues. The germline CDR1 and CDR2 sequences are SGHKS and YYEKEE (reference sequence). Unmatched junction bases numbered 3, after V lost 4 bases and J lost 3 bases. CDR3 nucleotides: TGTGCCAGCAGCCGGGGACAGGGGTACACTGAAGCTTTCTTT. It yields the protein CASSRGQGYTEAFF.

This rearrangement joins TRBV7-2 to TRBJ2-7; D could derive from TRBD1 or TRBD2 (5 bases each). The length of the CDR3 is 15 residues. The V gene's germline CDR1 is SGHTA and CDR2 FQGNSA. V shed 2 bases and J shed 2 bases, with 13 bases lying between them. The CDR3 protein is CASSLRAGTTYEQYF. The CDR3 region has the DNA TGTGCCAGCAGCTTAAGGGCAGGGACGACCTACGAGCAGTACTTC. Full variable domain (rest looked up from reference TRBV7-2 and TRBJ2-7): GAGVSQSPSNKVTEKGKDVELRCDPISGHTALYWYRQSLGQGLEFLIYFQGNSAPDKSGLPSDRFSAERTGGSVSTLTIQRTQQEDSAVYLCASSLRAGTTYEQYFGPGTRLTVT.

The chain carries TRBV28 and TRBJ2-7, with 15 positions matching TRBD2. Losses at the gene ends were 6 bases for V and 4 bases for J; bases not matched to a gene: 10. The CDR3 spans 17 residues. The germline CDR1 and CDR2 sequences are MDHEN and SYDVKM. CDR3 DNA: TGTGCCAGCAGATCTCCGGGACTAGCGGGAGGCACATACGAGCAGTACTTC. As protein: CASRSPGLAGGTYEQYF.

This clone is classed as medium-sized. The rearrangement links TRBV5-1 to TRBJ2-3; 7 nucleotides match TRBD2. The CDR3 extends over 14 amino acids. The ends lost 6 bases at V and 6 bases at J; junction bases unmatched: 10. Per germline, CDR1 SGHRS and CDR2 YFSETQ. The CDR3 protein is CASTLGGGSDTQYF. As DNA, the CDR3 is TGCGCCAGCACCCTGGGGGGAGGGTCGGATACGCAGTATTTT.

This chain uses TRBV29-1 with TRBJ2-2, with TRBD2 identical over 9 bases. V shed 6 bases, J shed 2 bases, and the junction held 10 bases outside the gene matches. CDR3 length: 16 amino acids. CDR1 and CDR2 (germline): SQVTM, ANQGSEA. CDR3 DNA sequence: TGCAGCGTCCCTAAGGGGCTAGCGGGAAACACCGGGGAGCTGTTTTTT. As protein: CSVPKGLAGNTGELFF.

Details on this clone: Germline is not matched at one junction end, which may reflect a read error. The chain recombines TRBV7-9 with TRBJ2-5, with 10 positions matching TRBD2. Per the germline V gene, CDR1 is SEHNR and CDR2 is FQNEAQ (reference sequence). This CDR3 is 15 amino acids long. The CDR3: CASSLAGEWQETQYF. In DNA, the CDR3 is TGTGCCAGCAGCCTAGCGGGAGAATGGCAAGAGACCCAGTACTTC.

The V call is TRBV11-1, the J call TRBJ2-4; 8 bases are shared with TRBD2. Per the germline V gene, CDR1 is SGHAT and CDR2 is FQDESV (reference sequence). The CDR3 has 13 residues. Trimming at V came to 5 bases and at J to 7 bases, leaving 4 bases not matched to a gene. CDR3 in DNA: TGTGCCAGCAGCCGGACTAGCATGAACATTCAGTACTTC. Translating it yields CASSRTSMNIQYF.

This chain connects TRBV7-2 to TRBJ2-3; D might be TRBD1 (5 bases). There are 12 residues in the CDR3. Trimming removed 5 bases at V and 11 bases at J, with 14 bases between. Germline V gene data show CDR1 as SGHTA and CDR2 as FQGNSA. The CDR3 nucleotides are TGTGCCAGCAGCCCGCAGAGCCAGGGGCAGTATTTT. Translating gives CASSPQSQGQYF.

This chain connects TRBV30 to TRBJ1-5; no firm D call. Germline V CDR1 and CDR2: GTSNPN, SVGIG (reference sequence). Trimming cost V 2 bases and J 1 base, with 15 bases left between them. There are 16 residues in the CDR3. DNA of the CDR3: TGTGCCTGGAGTACGTGGGGAACCCTCAGCAATCAGCCCCAGCATTTT. Translating gives CAWSTWGTLSNQPQHF.

The chain recombines TRBV10-3 with TRBJ2-6; tentatively, D is TRBD1 (5 bases). The CDR3 runs to 15 residues. V was trimmed by 8 bases and J by 0 bases, leaving 11 bases between them. Germline assignment: CDR1 ENHRY and CDR2 SYGVKD. The CDR3 region is CAISDRDSGANVLTF. For the CDR3, the DNA is TGTGCCATCTCTGACAGAGACTCTGGGGCCAACGTCCTGACTTTC.